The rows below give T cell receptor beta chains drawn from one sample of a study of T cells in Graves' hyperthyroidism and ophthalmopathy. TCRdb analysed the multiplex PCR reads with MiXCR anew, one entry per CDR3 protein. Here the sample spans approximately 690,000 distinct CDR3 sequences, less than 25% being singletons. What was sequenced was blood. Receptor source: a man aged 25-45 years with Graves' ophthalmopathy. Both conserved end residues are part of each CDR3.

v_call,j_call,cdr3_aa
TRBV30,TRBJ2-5,CAWSAVAGLGQETQYF
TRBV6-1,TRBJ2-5,CASSSPGGSTETQYF
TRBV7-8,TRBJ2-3,CASTLRRSHTDTQYF
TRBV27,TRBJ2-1,CASIQGGNNEQFF
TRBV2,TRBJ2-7,CASRFWGYEQYF
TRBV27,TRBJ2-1,CASKQGNEQFF
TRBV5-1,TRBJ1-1,CASSLQEGFGTEAFF
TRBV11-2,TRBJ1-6,CASSLPVSYNSPLHF
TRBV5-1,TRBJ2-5,CASSLDGGTGETQYF
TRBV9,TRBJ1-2,CASSVVGWDRAGYTF
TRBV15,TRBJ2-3,CATSRGDRVSTDTQYF
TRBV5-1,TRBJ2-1,CASSLQDNSYNEQFF
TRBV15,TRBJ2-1,CATSREVAGQFF
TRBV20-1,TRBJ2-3,CRARGQGARTTGYF
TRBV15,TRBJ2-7,CATSRGQGGTYEQYF
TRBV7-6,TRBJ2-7,CASSADRYEQYF
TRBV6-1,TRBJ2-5,CASRGEGQGWTQYF
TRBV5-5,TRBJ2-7,CASSRHRSSYEQYF
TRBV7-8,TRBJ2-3,CASKTGVPDTQYF
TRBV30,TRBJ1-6,CAWTAGVPNSPLHF